The T cell receptor beta chain described here comes from a study of identical twins. TCRdb fed the 5' RACE reads into MiXCR, producing one record per CDR3 protein. This sample has roughly 250,000 distinct CDR3 sequences, with over 12% found just once. The sample holds a few counts of this clonotype. The sequencing sample was made of memory (CD45RO+) T cells sorted from blood. This receptor was identified in a woman aged 18-29 years in good health.

CDR3 residues: CASSFPNQMDEQYF. The CDR3 DNA follows: TGCGCCAGCAGCTTTCCCAATCAAATGGACGAGCAGTACTTC. This rearrangement joins TRBV5-1 to TRBJ2-7; D uncertain. Deletions cut 2 bases from V and 5 bases from J, with 14 bases between. CDR3 size: 14 residues. Germline V gene sequence: CDR1 SGHRS, CDR2 YFSETQ.